These 9 T cell receptor beta chains were all obtained from the same sample, sequenced in a study of long-term antiretroviral therapy in people with HIV. Survey-level resolution applied to immunoSEQ assay v3.0. The protocol was immunoSEQ multiplex PCR, while the TCRdb copy is restricted to in-frame clones and leaves out a portion. The data show 40,000 to 50,000 clones, approximately 94% seen once. Sequencing was performed on unsorted PBMCs, taken almost 9.5 years after starting antiretroviral therapy. Receptors were obtained from a man aged 25-40 years with HIV.

The chain recombines TRBV6-5 with TRBJ2-7; 10 bases line up with TRBD2. CDR1 is MNHEY, CDR2 SVGAGI, per germline. The trim removed 7 bases at V and 3 bases at J, leaving 6 bases unmatched. This CDR3 is 14 amino acids long. CDR3 amino acids: CASTSGGLDYEQYV. The CDR3 nucleotides read TGTGCCAGCACTAGCGGGGGACTTGACTACGAGCAGTACGTC.

V gene TRBV5-1 combines with J gene TRBJ1-2; D not resolved. CDR1 is SGHRS and CDR2 is YFSETQ in the germline V gene. V was clipped by 2 bases and J by 4 bases, with 12 bases between them. The CDR3 sequence is 14 residues long. For the CDR3, the DNA is TGCGCCAGCAGCTTAGATGATTCCGGCTATGGCTACACCTTC. Protein: CASSLDDSGYGYTF.

The chain employs TRBV5-1 and TRBJ1-5; D ambiguous. The CDR3 loop spans 12 amino acids. V lost 7 bases, J lost 9 bases, and 14 bases lay in between. Germline V gives CDR1 SGHRS, CDR2 YFSETQ. The CDR3 loop reads CASGPPRGPQHF. The CDR3 nucleotides are TGCGCCAGCGGCCCACCCCGGGGGCCCCAGCATTTT.

On this clone: Relative to the germline gene, one junction end is altered; a read error may explain this. The chain is built from TRBV7-7 and TRBJ2-5; no firm D call. The CDR3 consists of 11 residues. The germline gives CDR1 SSHAT, CDR2 FNYEAQ (reference sequence). CDR3 nucleotides: TGTGCTAGCAGCTCTAAAGAGACCCAGTACTTC. Its translation: CASSSKETQYF.

The rearrangement links TRBV27 to TRBJ2-3; weak D call: TRBD1 (7 bases). The CDR3 extends over 15 amino acids. The germline V gene encodes CDR1 MNHEY and CDR2 SMNVEV (reference sequence). In DNA, the CDR3 is TGTACAAGCAGGGAGGACAGGTGGGAGGCAGATACGCAGTATTTT. Translated, it gives CTSREDRWEADTQYF.

V is TRBV10-2 and J is TRBJ2-3; tentative D call: TRBD1 (6 bases). Germline lookup yields CDR1 WSHSY and CDR2 SAAADI. The CDR3 is 16 amino acids. The V and J ends lost 2 bases and 1 base respectively, with 13 bases between them. CDR3 sequence (DNA): TGCGCCAGCAGTGAGGCGACAGGTAGTGGCACAGATACGCAGTATTTT. This translates into CASSEATGSGTDTQYF.

The J gene is TRBJ2-5, the V gene TRBV5-6; D remains unclear. Germline V gene sequence: CDR1 SGHDT, CDR2 YYEEEE. Trimming took off 3 bases at V and 5 bases at J, with 23 bases between the two ends. This CDR3 contains 17 residues. CDR3 loop: CASSSLASLFLEETQYF. CDR3 coding DNA: TGTGCCAGCAGCTCCTTGGCCAGCCTCTTCTTGGAGGAGACCCAGTACTTC.

The J gene is TRBJ1-5, the V gene TRBV30; no clear D. There are 14 residues in the CDR3. V gave up 3 bases and J gave up 0 bases, with 9 bases separating them. The V gene's germline CDR1 is GTSNPN and CDR2 SVGIG (reference sequence). The CDR3 region has the DNA TGTGCCTGGAGCGATCCTAATAGCAATCAGCCCCAGCATTTT. Translation gives CAWSDPNSNQPQHF.

The chain has TRBV15 and TRBJ1-2; 10 bases agree with TRBD1. V gave up 5 bases and J gave up 5 bases; unmatched junction bases: 5. CDR1 and CDR2 from the germline V gene are LNHNV and YYDKDF (reference sequence). This CDR3 spans 14 amino acids. CDR3 bases: TGTGCCACCAGCGTGGGACAGGGGATTTATGGCTACACCTTC. Its translation is CATSVGQGIYGYTF.